A selection of T cell receptor beta chains follows, all from one sample in a study of a mutant IDH1 vaccine in newly diagnosed glioma. The repertoire was sequenced with immunoSEQ multiplex PCR; TCRdb's copy has only in-frame clones and lacks some. Of roughly 84,000 clones listed, approximately 80% were seen once; the top ten hold nearly 5.5%. Sequencing was performed on PBMCs, taken from a glioma patient treated with radiotherapy, temozolomide or both. Every receptor here comes from a man between 35 and 55 years old with glioma. Some clones in this sample may be carry-over from other donors' samples. Each CDR3 is given with its conserved first and last residue. D genes are given only for firm matches. Some rows have no size entry. The others give once, few or many, or a class for an expanded clone.

. TRBJ2-5 . TRBV19 TGTGCCAGTAGCGCCCGGGCCAAGGGGGAGACCCAGTACTTC CASSARAKGETQYF
. TRBJ1-5 . TRBV19 TGTGCCAGTAGTATCGGGGGGGTAGGCAATCAGCCCCAGCATTTT CASSIGGVGNQPQHF
. TRBJ2-5 TRBD1 TRBV27 TGTGCCAGCAGTTCCCTAGAGGGGGCTAAGACCCAGTACTTC CASSSLEGAKTQYF
few TRBJ1-5 TRBD1 TRBV27 TGTGCCAGCAGTCGGGACAGGGCCCAACGGCCCCAGCATTTT CASSRDRAQRPQHF
. TRBJ2-7 . TRBV27 TGTGCCAGCAGTTTAGTAGGGACACACTACGAGCAGTACTTC CASSLVGTHYEQYF
. TRBJ1-5 . TRBV7-8 TGTGCCAGCAGCCCCGACCCCTCAGGGGCAGATCAGCCCCAGCATTTT CASSPDPSGADQPQHF
. TRBJ1-1 . TRBV25-1 TGTGCCAGCAGTGAATGGACAGAGAACACTGAAGCTTTCTTT CASSEWTENTEAFF
. TRBJ2-5 TRBD2 TRBV18 TGTGCCAGCTCACTCGGCGGGAGCGGGGGTATACAAGAGACCCAGTACTTC CASSLGGSGGIQETQYF
. TRBJ1-3 . TRBV5-6 TGTGCCAGCAGCGGGAACAGGCACCATTACTCTGGAAACACCATATATTTT CASSGNRHHYSGNTIYF
. TRBJ2-7 . TRBV5-6 TGTGCCAGCAGCAAGGGGCAGGGGCGCTACGAGCAGTACTTC CASSKGQGRYEQYF
. TRBJ1-1 TRBD1 TRBV6-6 TGTGCCAGCGCAGCCCGGGACAGGGCGGAGAACGCTTTCTTT CASAARDRAENAFF
. TRBJ2-5 . TRBV5-1 TGCGCCAGCAGGGTCGGAGGGGTGGAAAAAGAGACCCAGTACTTC CASRVGGVEKETQYF
medium-sized TRBJ1-1 . TRBV5-4 TGTGCCAGCAGCAGAGGGTCAGGGTTGAACACTGAAGCTTTCTTT CASSRGSGLNTEAFF
. TRBJ2-1 . TRBV7-9 TGTGCCAGCAGCGTCACTAGGGGGGGCAGGGATTTTGGTGAGCAGTTCTTC CASSVTRGGRDFGEQFF
. TRBJ2-7 . TRBV6-5 TGTGCCAGCACCGCTAACTACGAGCAGTACTTC CASTANYEQYF
. TRBJ1-6 TRBD1 TRBV30 TGTGCCATGGAACCCCCTGACAGGGATAATTCACCCCTCCACTTT CAMEPPDRDNSPLHF